These 8 T cell receptor beta chains were all obtained from the same sample, sequenced in a study of blood T cell repertoires in COVID-19. Measured with immunoSEQ multiplex PCR; TCRdb has only the in-frame clones, and not every one. Of roughly 230,000 clones listed, around 90% are singletons. The specimen sequenced was peripheral blood. Source of these receptors: a woman between 55 and 75 years old with COVID-19, enrolled during active disease.

The gene calls are TRBV12-3 or TRBV12-4 and TRBJ1-2; the D is unclear. With 6 bases removed from V and 4 bases from J, the gap between germline ends came to 3 bases. This CDR3 spans 10 amino acids. CDR3 in DNA: TGTGCCAGCAGCCGCTATGGCTACACCTTC. Translation gives CASSRYGYTF.

The chain recombines TRBV5-6 with TRBJ1-2, with D possibly TRBD1 on 5 matching bases. The germline gives CDR1 SGHDT, CDR2 YYEEEE. The CDR3 covers 13 residues. Trimming left V 3 bases short and J 4 bases short, with 10 bases between. The chain's CDR3 is CASSSDTLYGYTF. The CDR3 DNA sequence: TGTGCCAGCAGCTCGGACACCCTCTATGGCTACACCTTC.

This sequence joins TRBV6-4 and TRBJ2-3, with a tentative D call TRBD2 (5 bases). This CDR3 region has 14 residues. The ends were cut back, 4 bases at V and 8 bases at J, with 16 bases in the middle. The germline CDR1 and CDR2 sequences are MRHNA and SNTAGT. The CDR3, as DNA: TGTGCCAGCAGTGGAGGGAGCATTGGAGGTACGCAGTATTTT. Its protein is CASSGGSIGGTQYF.

This chain joins TRBV7-9 and TRBJ1-3; 7 bases agree with TRBD1. V shed 10 bases and J 1 base; nucleotides not matched to a gene: 13. The length of the CDR3 is 16 residues. Germline assignment: CDR1 SEHNR and CDR2 FQNEAQ (reference sequence). In nucleotides, the CDR3 is TGTGCCACCCCGTTGGCCGGGACAGTTTCTGGAAACACCATATATTTT. Its protein product is CATPLAGTVSGNTIYF.

The chain is built from TRBV30 and TRBJ1-2, with D tentatively TRBD1 (5 bases). The CDR3 runs to 12 residues. The germline V gene has CDR1 GTSNPN and CDR2 SVGIG (reference sequence). V gave up 0 bases and J gave up 8 bases, with 10 bases separating them. The DNA of the CDR3 is TGTGCCTGGAGTGTAGGGGCTCTCGGCTACACCTTC. It yields the protein CAWSVGALGYTF.

This rearrangement joins TRBV10-2 to TRBJ2-5; 7 bases agree with TRBD2. Germline CDR1 and CDR2: WSHSY and SAAADI. This CDR3 is 12 amino acids long. The J segment lost 5 bases and the V segment lost 6 bases, leaving 3 bases of the junction unmatched. The CDR3 here is CASRAGGETQYF. The DNA for the CDR3 is TGCGCCAGCAGGGCCGGGGGGGAGACCCAGTACTTC.

This chain joins TRBV7-2 and TRBJ2-2; D may be TRBD1 (5 bases). This CDR3 region has 14 residues. Trimming cost V 2 bases and J 4 bases, with 8 bases left between them. CDR1 is SGHTA, CDR2 FQGNSA, per germline. The CDR3 coding sequence is TGTGCCAGCAGCTTACAGGGTCCCACCGGGGAGCTGTTTTTT. This codes for CASSLQGPTGELFF.

The genes are TRBV28 and TRBJ1-5; D is unclear. V shed 6 bases and J shed 0 bases, with 9 bases lying between them. CDR3 length: 14 amino acids. Germline V gives CDR1 MDHEN, CDR2 SYDVKM. The CDR3 DNA sequence: TGTGCCAGCAGCCCTGACAATAGCAATCAGCCCCAGCATTTT. Residues: CASSPDNSNQPQHF.